This T cell receptor beta chain came from a study of cytomegalovirus exposure and HLA in healthy donors. Study-wide results and caveats: Presence/absence analyses took donor sequencing depth as roughly uniform. An observed cluster of highly shared sequence variants was recorded as a likely sequencing artifact.

The length of the CDR3 is 13 residues. V was trimmed by 6 bases and J by 8 bases, leaving 14 bases between them. The V gene's germline CDR1 is SGHTA and CDR2 FQGNSA. With 60 Vbeta and 13 Jbeta primers, the PCR was carried out. TCRdb's table, derived via immunoSEQ multiplex PCR, lists solely in-frame clones and lacks some. This sample has hundreds of thousands of clones; 70% to 85% occur once, and the top ten carry 2.7%. A remark on this clone: Its antigen is as yet unknown.

What was sequenced was PBMCs. This sequence joins TRBV7-2 and TRBJ2-1, with D tentatively TRBD1 (6 bases). This clonotype was sampled from a woman aged 60-75 years in good health and CMV-seropositive. The CDR3 loop is CASSFRGADEQFF. The CDR3 region has the DNA TGTGCCAGCAGTTTCAGGGGAGCGGATGAGCAGTTCTTC. The full variable domain, in which reference TRBV7-2 and TRBJ2-1 provide the parts outside the CDR3, is GAGVSQSPSNKVTEKGKDVELRCDPISGHTALYWYRQSLGQGLEFLIYFQGNSAPDKSGLPSDRFSAERTGGSVSTLTIQRTQQEDSAVYLCASSFRGADEQFFGPGTRLTVL.